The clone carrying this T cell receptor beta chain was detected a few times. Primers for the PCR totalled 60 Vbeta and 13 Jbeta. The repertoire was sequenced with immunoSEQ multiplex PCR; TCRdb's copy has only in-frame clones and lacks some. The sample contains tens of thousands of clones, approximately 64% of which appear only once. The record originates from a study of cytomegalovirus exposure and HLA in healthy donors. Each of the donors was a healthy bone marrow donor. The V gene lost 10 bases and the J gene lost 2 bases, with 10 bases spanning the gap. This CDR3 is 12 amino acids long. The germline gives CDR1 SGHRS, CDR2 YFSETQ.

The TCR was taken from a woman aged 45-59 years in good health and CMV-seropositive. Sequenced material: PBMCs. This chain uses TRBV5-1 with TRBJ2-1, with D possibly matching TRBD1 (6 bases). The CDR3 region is CAAGATYNEQFF. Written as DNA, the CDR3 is TGCGCCGCAGGGGCAACCTACAATGAGCAGTTCTTC.